The 26 T cell receptor beta chains reported below all come from one sample, sequenced in a study of T cells after yellow fever vaccination. TCRdb analysed the 5' RACE reads with MiXCR anew, one entry per CDR3 protein. The data show over 120,000 distinct CDR3 sequences, under 8% seen once. Sequenced material: CD4+ T cells sorted from PBMCs, taken 10 days after the yellow fever booster vaccination. Receptors were obtained from a man aged 25-45 years who received the YFV17D yellow fever vaccine.

The chain uses TRBV20-1 and TRBJ1-1; D unclear. This CDR3 is 14 amino acids long. Germline V gene lookup returns CDR1 DFQATT and CDR2 SNEGSKA (reference sequence). Trimming pared 7 bases from V and 3 bases from J, leaving 18 bases between. CDR3 nucleotides: TGCAGTGTTCCCCCGGGGTACGTAGACACTGAAGCTTTCTTT. Its translation: CSVPPGYVDTEAFF.

V gene TRBV29-1 combines with J gene TRBJ1-1; D uncertain. CDR1 and CDR2 (germline): SQVTM, ANQGSEA. Deletions cut 5 bases from V and 1 base from J, with 11 bases between. This CDR3 contains 13 residues. CDR3 nucleotide sequence: TGCAGCGTTATACGGCAGCAGAACACTGAAGCTTTCTTT. Encoded protein: CSVIRQQNTEAFF.

This clonotype was seen at least ten times. The chain employs TRBV7-2 and TRBJ2-7; D gene unclear. V dropped 4 bases and J dropped 2 bases, with 12 bases sitting between them. The CDR3 has 14 residues. Germline V CDR1 and CDR2: SGHTA, FQGNSA. The chain's CDR3 is CASSSQAEAYEQYF. Written as DNA, the CDR3 is TGTGCCAGCAGCTCTCAGGCGGAAGCCTACGAGCAGTACTTC.

This clonotype appeared many times. V is TRBV27 and J is TRBJ1-1, with 7 bases that match TRBD1. The germline CDR1 and CDR2 sequences are MNHEY and SMNVEV (reference sequence). The CDR3 runs 15 residues. With 5 bases clipped from V and 5 bases from J, the junction kept 11 bases outside the gene matches. CDR3 protein: CASSPQGGQRTEAFF. The CDR3 coding sequence is TGTGCCAGCAGTCCCCAGGGGGGGCAACGAACTGAAGCTTTCTTT.

This clonotype showed up many times. This chain joins TRBV7-2 and TRBJ2-3; no firm D call. Trimming took off 4 bases at V and 14 bases at J, with 16 bases between the two ends. Germline V lookup: CDR1 SGHTA, CDR2 FQGNSA. This CDR3 region has 12 residues. This CDR3 is CASSSLELILYF. CDR3 coding DNA: TGTGCCAGCAGCTCTTTGGAGTTAATCCTGTATTTT.

This clonotype was detected ten times or more. V and J are TRBV5-1 and TRBJ2-1, with 13 bases that match TRBD2. CDR1 SGHRS and CDR2 YFSETQ come from the germline V gene. The CDR3 extends over 16 amino acids. J was trimmed by 9 bases and V by 4 bases; bases with no gene match: 10. The chain's CDR3 is CASSAGLAGVRGEQFF. The CDR3 bases are TGCGCCAGCAGCGCCGGACTAGCGGGAGTAAGGGGTGAGCAGTTCTTC.

On this clonotype: This may arise from a read error, as a much more abundant clone is one base away. The chain uses TRBV29-1 and TRBJ2-3, with a possible D match to TRBD2 (6 bases). The CDR3 extends over 12 amino acids. Germline lookup yields CDR1 SQVTM and CDR2 ANQGSEA. The CDR3 is CSALSREDMQYF. Written as DNA, the CDR3 is TGCAGCGCATTGTCCAGGGAGGATATGCAGTATTTT.

This clonotype has more than one count but fewer than ten. V usage is TRBV11-2 and J usage is TRBJ1-1, with D possibly being TRBD1 (5 bases). V was clipped by 5 bases and J by 4 bases, with 17 bases between them. The CDR3 is 15 residues long. Germline V gene sequence: CDR1 SGHAT, CDR2 FQNNGV. CDR3 region: CASSGAHPAVTEAFF. In DNA form, the CDR3 reads TGTGCCAGCAGCGGGGCACATCCGGCGGTCACTGAAGCTTTCTTT. The whole variable domain, remainder taken from reference TRBV11-2 and TRBJ1-1, is EAGVAQSPRYKIIEKRQSVAFWCNPISGHATLYWYQQILGQGPKLLIQFQNNGVVDDSQLPKDRFSAERLKGVDSTLKIQPAKLEDSAVYLCASSGAHPAVTEAFFGQGTRLTVV.

The rearrangement uses TRBV18 and TRBJ2-1; 13 bases map to TRBD2. V gave up 3 bases and J gave up 7 bases; unmatched junction bases: 3. CDR1 KGHSH and CDR2 LQKENI come from the germline V gene. This CDR3 is built from 15 residues. This chain's CDR3 is CASSPGLAGDNEQFF. Written as DNA, the CDR3 is TGTGCCAGCTCACCCGGACTAGCGGGGGATAATGAGCAGTTCTTC.

The CDR3 sequence is CSARRGQANTEAFF. DNA of the CDR3: TGCAGTGCTAGAAGGGGACAGGCTAACACTGAAGCTTTCTTT. The chain joins TRBV20-1 to TRBJ1-1, with 8 bases matching TRBD1. Germline CDR1 is DFQATT and CDR2 is SNEGSKA (reference sequence). Trimming at V came to 2 bases and at J to 2 bases, leaving 4 bases not matched to a gene. The CDR3 has 14 residues.

This clonotype was seen at least ten times. The chain is built from TRBV7-2 and TRBJ1-6, with D uncertain. With 4 bases removed from V and 7 bases from J, the gap between germline ends came to 2 bases. This CDR3 contains 11 residues. Germline loops: CDR1 SGHTA, CDR2 FQGNSA. CDR3 residues: CASSSNSPLHF. The DNA of the CDR3 is TGTGCCAGCAGCTCGAATTCACCCCTCCACTTT.

Only a few counts were recorded for this clonotype. The chain joins TRBV3-1 to TRBJ2-1; possibly TRBD1 or TRBD2 for D (6 bases each). From germline, CDR1 is LGHDT and CDR2 YNNKEL (reference sequence). The CDR3 runs 14 residues. Trimming removed 1 base from V and 9 bases from J, with 13 bases in between. The CDR3 loop reads CASSQAIKGGEQFF. CDR3 DNA sequence: TGTGCCAGCAGCCAAGCCATTAAGGGGGGTGAGCAGTTCTTC.

This clonotype was observed at least ten times. The chain uses TRBV18 and TRBJ2-7; D not certain. V was trimmed by 6 bases and J by 7 bases, leaving 16 bases between them. The CDR3 length is 13 residues. Germline values: CDR1 KGHSH, CDR2 LQKENI. CDR3 region: CASSPRADTEQYF. The CDR3 nucleotides are TGTGCCAGCTCTCCCCGGGCTGATACGGAGCAGTACTTC.

This clonotype was observed many times. This chain joins TRBV7-9 and TRBJ2-5; D ambiguous. Germline V gene lookup returns CDR1 SEHNR and CDR2 FQNEAQ (reference sequence). Trimming took off 1 base at V and 1 base at J, with 4 bases between the two ends. This CDR3 is built from 13 residues. In DNA, the CDR3 is TGTGCCAGCAGCTTAGGGGGCCAAGAGACCCAGTACTTC. Protein product: CASSLGGQETQYF.

This clonotype was observed many times. This chain links TRBV12-3 or TRBV12-4 with TRBJ2-3; 10 nucleotides match TRBD1. V was pared by 4 bases and J by 3 bases, with 7 bases of the junction left unmatched. The CDR3 contains 16 residues. The CDR3 reads CASSYTGTGATDTQYF. The CDR3 nucleotides read TGTGCCAGCAGTTATACCGGGACAGGGGCAACAGATACGCAGTATTTT.

This clonotype was found many times. The chain recombines TRBV7-7 with TRBJ2-5; 9 bases agree with TRBD1. V lost 5 bases, J lost 3 bases, and 1 base stayed unmatched. Germline V gene data show CDR1 as SSHAT and CDR2 as FNYEAQ (reference sequence). This CDR3 is 13 amino acids long. In nucleotides, the CDR3 is TGTGCCAGCAGCGGGGACAGGGAAGAGACCCAGTACTTC. Protein sequence: CASSGDREETQYF. The variable domain in full, completed from reference TRBV7-7 and TRBJ2-5, reads GAGVSQSPRYKVTKRGQDVTLRCDPISSHATLYWYQQALGQGPEFLTYFNYEAQPDKSGLPSDRFSAERPEGSISTLTIQRTEQRDSAMYRCASSGDREETQYFGPGTRLLVL.

This clonotype was seen ten or more times. The V gene is TRBV18, the J gene TRBJ2-1; weak D call: TRBD2 (5 bases). Germline-derived CDR1 and CDR2 are KGHSH and LQKENI. The germline V and J ends were trimmed by 8 bases and 2 bases, with 16 bases remaining between them. The CDR3 has 15 residues. This CDR3 is CASKRGSSPYNEQFF. For the CDR3, the DNA is TGTGCCAGCAAACGTGGGAGCTCACCCTACAATGAGCAGTTCTTC.

This clonotype was counted between two and nine times. The CDR3 sequence is CASSLGRGKNQPQHF. The DNA for the CDR3 is TGCGCCAGCAGCTTGGGCAGGGGAAAAAATCAGCCCCAGCATTTT. The rearrangement links TRBV5-1 to TRBJ1-5; D perhaps matches TRBD1 (6 bases). There are 15 residues in the CDR3. Germline CDR1 and CDR2: SGHRS and YFSETQ. V was cut by 0 bases and J by 4 bases, with 11 bases left in between.

This clonotype occurred many times. The chain is built from TRBV9 and TRBJ2-3; D is unclear. The germline gives CDR1 SGDLS, CDR2 YYNGEE. Deletions cut 0 bases from V and 6 bases from J, with 8 bases between. CDR3 length: 13 amino acids. This CDR3 reads CASSVEVGDTQYF. CDR3 DNA sequence: TGTGCCAGCAGCGTAGAGGTGGGGGATACGCAGTATTTT.

The V and J genes are TRBV27 and TRBJ2-1, with 9 bases matching TRBD2. CDR1 and CDR2 (germline): MNHEY, SMNVEV (reference sequence). This CDR3 is 17 amino acids long. The ends lost 6 bases at V and 4 bases at J; junction bases unmatched: 13. The DNA for the CDR3 is TGTGCCAGCAGCCGGGGCTCGTGGGCGGGAGGGTACAATGAGCAGTTCTTC. Translation gives CASSRGSWAGGYNEQFF.

This clonotype has a count of ten or more. V and J are TRBV5-1 and TRBJ2-5, with 8 bases that match TRBD2. Germline V gene sequence: CDR1 SGHRS, CDR2 YFSETQ. CDR3 length: 20 residues. The V segment lost 4 bases and the J segment 2 bases; nucleotides outside the gene matches: 22. Here the CDR3 reads CASSNGIRGGTGRGQETQYF. CDR3 bases: TGCGCCAGCAGCAATGGAATCCGCGGGGGGACGGGAAGAGGGCAAGAGACCCAGTACTTC.

This clonotype was picked up many times. J is TRBJ2-1 and V is TRBV20-1; 13 bases are shared with TRBD2. The CDR3 totals 16 residues. Germline V lookup: CDR1 DFQATT, CDR2 SNEGSKA (reference sequence). J gave up 3 bases and V 3 bases, and 5 bases lay outside the gene matches. The CDR3 DNA sequence: TGCAGTGCTAGCGGACTAGCGGGAGTAAGCTACAATGAGCAGTTCTTC. This translates into CSASGLAGVSYNEQFF.

This clonotype has at least ten counts. The genes are TRBV7-8 and TRBJ1-4, with 8 bases fitting TRBD1. The J segment lost 8 bases and the V segment lost 5 bases, leaving 7 bases of the junction unmatched. CDR3 length: 14 amino acids. The germline gives CDR1 SGHVS, CDR2 FQNEAQ. This CDR3 is CASSPRTGTEKLFF. In DNA form, the CDR3 reads TGTGCCAGCAGCCCGAGGACAGGGACGGAAAAACTGTTTTTT.

This clonotype was seen ten or more times. The genes are TRBV14 and TRBJ2-4, with 7 bases matching TRBD1. Germline V CDR1 and CDR2: SGHDN, FVKESK. CDR3 length: 13 amino acids. V lost 10 bases and J lost 9; bases outside the gene matches: 12. Here the CDR3 DNA reads TGTGCCACCTCGACAGGGACCCCAGGCATTCAGTACTTC. Translating gives CATSTGTPGIQYF. Drawing the rest from reference TRBV14 and TRBJ2-4, the complete variable domain is EAGVTQFPSHSVIEKGQTVTLRCDPISGHDNLYWYRRVMGKEIKFLLHFVKESKQDESGMPNNRFLAERTGGTYSTLKVQPAELEDSGVYFCATSTGTPGIQYFGAGTRLSVL.

At least ten counts were recorded for this clonotype. This chain joins TRBV6-5 and TRBJ2-1, with 8 nucleotides matching TRBD1. The CDR3 sequence is 16 residues long. V was clipped by 2 bases and J by 3 bases; unmatched bases: 6. CDR1 and CDR2 (germline): MNHEY, SVGAGI. CDR3 amino acids: CASSYPTGANYNEQFF. Written as DNA, the CDR3 is TGTGCCAGCAGTTACCCGACAGGGGCCAACTACAATGAGCAGTTCTTC.

This clonotype was observed many times. V usage is TRBV5-1 and J usage is TRBJ2-1, with TRBD2 identical over 8 bases. Looked up from germline, CDR1 is SGHRS and CDR2 is YFSETQ. With 1 base clipped from V and 0 bases from J, the junction kept 6 bases outside the gene matches. The CDR3 covers 17 residues. The DNA of the CDR3 is TGCGCCAGCAGCTTGCAGTCAAGCGGGAGCTCCTACAATGAGCAGTTCTTC. This codes for CASSLQSSGSSYNEQFF.